Described below is a single T cell receptor beta chain sequence and its context. Its recognized antigen is unknown. No much larger clone is present one base from it, and per-base qualities are unavailable. TCRbeta CDR3 regions were amplified from genomic DNA using the immunoSEQ Assay, a bias-controlled multiplex PCR. The paper's data handling went like this. Nucleated cell counts per sample were estimated from amplification of reference gene primers within the assay. Sequence reads were collapsed and filtered to measure the absolute abundance of every unique TCRbeta CDR3 rearrangement. For each sample, productive Simpson clonality was calculated as the square root of Simpson's diversity index over productive rearrangements. Sourced from immuneACCESS, this table was stored by TCRdb with only in-frame sequences that have V and J called. A share of the clones is absent; for the studies checked, an unresolved V gene accounts for under half, and the remainder has no known explanation. V, J and clone size are taken as reported in that table, and D and trimming were inferred from the DNA itself. This sample gives 30,000 to 40,000 clones in total; around 88% of them show up just once. In total, the top ten clones hold approximately 5% of the sample.

Collaborating institutions collected whole blood in K2EDTA tubes following their own protocols. Collaborator samples were shipped for TCRbeta analysis as frozen whole blood, isolated PBMCs, or DNA extracted from either sample type. The data were obtained in a study of blood T cell repertoires in COVID-19 (TCRdb year 2020). At the level of the whole study: Collaborator samples came from the United States, Italy and Spain and covered acute and convalescent phases of COVID-19. The material from the prospective study consisted of cDNA or gDNA derived from T cells, B-cell-depleted T cells, or PBMCs. The dataset comprised deeply sampled blood TCRbeta repertoires from subjects exposed to, actively infected with, or recovered from COVID-19. The repertoires were released in a freely available public database intended as a resource for research on the immune response to SARS-CoV-2. Samples were obtained from the ongoing ImmuneRACE study (first 160 participants) and from roughly 1,300 subjects provided by 6 global collaborators. The sample metadata nearly always contained a de-identified subject ID, COVID-19 status, age in years and sex. Where available, HLA class I and class II types were obtained from metadata supplied by the sample provider rather than from assay-based typing. What the research found in general, with its limitations: How much clinical and demographic metadata was included differed by source and by participant, and the metadata was provided uncurated.

Reading the germline V gene (reference sequence) gives CDR1 LGHDT and CDR2 YNNKEL. V and J are truncated by 0 bases and 0 bases respectively, leaving an intervening sequence of 10 bases. The CDR3 covers 16 residues, taking in both the cysteine and the phenylalanine. This entry keeps only the CDR3 DNA: 48 bases, framed from base 1. This chain is built from TRBV3-1 (or the pseudogene TRBV3-2) and TRBJ2-3, with TRBD2 tentatively as D gene (6 bases match). The receptor's source is a woman aged 70-85 years with active COVID-19. The sample was peripheral blood. In nucleotides, the sequence is TGTGCCAGCAGCCAAGATGGCGGGGCTAGCACAGATACGCAGTATTTT. This codes for CASSQDGGASTDTQYF.